This TCR beta chain was documented in a study of shared clonotypes between healthy human individuals. CDR3 length equals 16 residues. V shed 0 bases, J shed 4 bases, and the junction held 5 bases outside the gene matches. The germline V gene has CDR1 SGHDT and CDR2 YYEEEE. Measured with immunoSEQ multiplex PCR; TCRdb has only the in-frame clones, and not every one. The sample contains over a million clones, roughly 96% of which appear only once. About this clone: Antigen unknown.

Overall study results and limits: Rarefaction indicated that sorted-subset sequencing remained incomplete although depth was large.

This sequence originates from a man aged 30 to 39 in good health. Specimen: naive CD4+ T cells sorted from blood. Subset: CD45RA+ positively selected. This rearrangement joins TRBV5-6 to TRBJ2-3, with 10 bases aligning to TRBD2. DNA of the CDR3: TGTGCCAGCAGCTTGGTGGCTAGCGGGAGATCAGATACGCAGTATTTT. This encodes CASSLVASGRSDTQYF.